The T cell receptor (beta chain) under discussion was sequenced for a study of T cells in Graves' hyperthyroidism and ophthalmopathy (dated by TCRdb to between 2019 and 2020). Looking at the study overall: A discovery cohort of about a hundred patients, roughly 43 with Graves' ophthalmopathy and under 60 with stable Graves' hyperthyroidism, was used to find distinguishing TCR V-J signatures. Whether ophthalmopathy could be predicted prospectively was tested in an independent validation cohort made up of fewer than 20 hyperthyroidism patients plus 17 patients who later progressed to ophthalmopathy. The 95 to 100 discovery patients were randomly divided into training and test sets at a 7:3 ratio. In addition, the study compared T-cell repertoires in thyroid tissue and in blood from a handful of Graves' hyperthyroidism patients. After blood sampling, hyperthyroidism patients were treated with methimazole at a starting dose of 30 mg daily, and ophthalmopathy patients were treated with high-dose intravenous methylprednisolone. TCR Vbeta CDR3 sequencing of 135 peripheral blood samples (roughly 43 ophthalmopathy, 75 to 85 hyperthyroidism and some 17 progressor patients) is reported in the paper. What the research found in general, with its limitations: A 13 V-J signature model separated ophthalmopathy from stable hyperthyroidism, with approximately 86% sensitivity and 81.08% specificity in cross-validation and 80%/75% in testing. Most expanded thyroid clonotypes (frequency above 0.001) were also detected in blood, suggesting blood repertoires may reflect thyroid immune responses. In validation, progression to ophthalmopathy was predicted by the model with around 70% sensitivity and under 85% specificity, a median of about 6.8 months before onset. Sample size was not statistically predetermined, and blinding of investigators to group allocation was not performed.

V is shortened by 6 bases, J by 9 bases, and the region joining them spans 11 bases. CDR1 is given as SNHLY and CDR2 as FYNNEI, both from the germline V gene. Spanning cysteine to phenylalanine, the CDR3 consists of 12 amino acids. The only DNA kept is the CDR3, 36 bases in frame from the first base. TCR beta CDR3 regions were amplified from RNA transcripts. The TCR CDR3 was subjected to a first round of RT-PCR using the HTBI primer set and the Qiagen OneStep RT-PCR kit. Libraries were constructed in a second round of multiplex PCR, after which size selection and purification were performed. The libraries were sequenced on an Illumina HiSeq2000 using paired-end 100 bp reads. Per the authors' processing: SOAPnuke was used to process the raw data, with reads discarded if the reads contained adapters or uncalled bases, had a mean Phred below 15, or lacked an exact constant-primer or identifier match. High-quality paired reads were merged with COPE v1.2.5, and unique nucleotide sequences were defined as clonotypes. Clonotypes were aligned to IMGT TRBV, TRBD and TRBJ reference segments using MiTCR v1.1. Analysis was restricted to V-J combinations with a frequency above 0.0001, which covered over 98% of repertoires. A TCS score was defined as the ratio between F50 (clonal expansion) and ExV (chaos), using BLOSUM62-based TCRdist between CDR3 peptides within each V-J. Welch's t-statistics and random forest reduced fewer than 550 V-J features to 10 to 15, which were used in a naive Bayes classifier (R e1071). Thyroid-blood repertoire similarity was quantified with the Morisita-Horn index. TCRdb itself trimmed the public reads at Q25 with fastp, ran MiXCR and retained productive beta chains. Entries that share a CDR3 protein sequence are merged under the most common genes and DNA. TCRdb, not the original authors, processed these V and J calls. For this sample there are tens of thousands of distinct CDR3 sequences; less than 65% appear just once. The ten most abundant clones make up under 35% of the sample.

To note about this clonotype: What antigen it recognizes has not been identified. The record has no base qualities; no much larger clone is one base away.

Stable Graves' hyperthyroidism was defined as the absence of progression to ophthalmopathy over 18 months of follow-up. Hyperthyroidism patients were aged 18 to 65 years and newly diagnosed, with disease duration of less than 2 months. The study excluded patients with uncontrolled infections, other autoimmune diseases, pregnancy or lactation. Diagnoses were based on clinical symptoms, serum thyroxine and TRAb, thyroid ultrasound and orbital computed tomography. Total RNA was extracted using Trizol reagent, and RNA quality was assessed on an Agilent 2100 Bioanalyzer. The V gene is TRBV2 and the J gene is TRBJ2-2; TRBD1 might be the D gene, on 6 matching bases. This receptor was obtained from a man between 18 and 29 years old with Graves' hyperthyroidism. Sequences were obtained from peripheral blood or thyroid tissue (not recorded which). The CDR3 amino acid sequence is: CASSVWGRELFF. The sequenced DNA is TGTGCCAGCAGCGTGTGGGGGCGGGAGCTGTTTTTT.